These T cell receptor beta chains were read from a single sample in a study of control samples from healthy donors and cancer patients. TCRdb's copy holds only in-frame clones and misses some; the assay was immunoSEQ multiplex PCR. The table includes 200,000 or so clones, over 90% detected once. Sequenced material: blood. These receptors were taken from a man between 50 and 59 years old in good health. Both conserved end residues are part of each CDR3.

v_gene	j_gene	CDR3aa
TRBV6-6	TRBJ1-3	CASSRPGIGGNTIYF
TRBV4-1	TRBJ1-2	CASSAPANYGYTF
TRBV18	TRBJ1-3	CASSLSGPLSSGNTIYF
TRBV7-8	TRBJ2-5	CASSSPQLAGMVETQYF
TRBV28	TRBJ1-1	CASRSDRLNTEAFF
TRBV5-4	TRBJ1-1	CASSWGGPEAFF
TRBV29-1	TRBJ1-1	CSSRDGRGAFF
TRBV14	TRBJ1-2	CASSKAGTGAYGYTF
TRBV13	TRBJ2-2	CASSFGRGSITGELFF
TRBV28	TRBJ1-2	CASSTPGPIYTF
TRBV2	TRBJ2-2	CASSDLQGAGELFF
TRBV24-1	TRBJ2-1	CATSDRTSGGPYNEQFF
TRBV24-1	TRBJ1-6	CATIRGSYNSPLHF
TRBV29-1	TRBJ2-1	CSVDVKGYNEQFF
TRBV6-6	TRBJ1-4	CASSRTGVNEKLFF
TRBV6-1	TRBJ2-7	CASSEGWGAYEQYF
TRBV5-4	TRBJ2-5	CASSLLFGTGTQYF
TRBV6-5	TRBJ1-4	CASTGFPNEKLFF
TRBV7-3	TRBJ2-1	CASSLTPDSYNEQFF
TRBV6-6	TRBJ1-1	CASSRKNTEAFF
TRBV6-5	TRBJ1-4	CASIGWREGDEKLFF
TRBV10-2	TRBJ1-6	CASRGQGHSPLHF
TRBV4-3	TRBJ1-1	CASSQDNRRGTEAFF
TRBV19	TRBJ1-2	CAASVGAGRGGYTF
TRBV6-5	TRBJ1-3	CASRAEGDMRPIYF
TRBV2	TRBJ2-3	CASSNLGLAGSTDTQYF
TRBV19	TRBJ1-4	CASRGAVNEKLFF
TRBV10-3	TRBJ1-2	CAISEGSSRYGYTF
TRBV6-5	TRBJ1-1	CASSTLSNTEAFF